These T cell receptor beta chains were read from a single sample in a study of CD8 T cells in Susac syndrome. Using its own MiXCR run on the immunoSEQ multiplex PCR reads, TCRdb lists one record per CDR3 protein. The data hold roughly 120,000 distinct CDR3 sequences, with around 94% observed a single time. The sample was CD4+ T cells from PBMCs. The receptors were gathered from a human donor in good health. CDR3s include the opening cysteine and the closing phenylalanine or tryptophan. A D gene is named only where the DNA matches it firmly. Size is omitted from some rows. Given values are once, few, many or a class for expanded clones.

D: -; V: TRBV28; J: TRBJ2-7; size: -; CDR3: CASTGRTSGQYF; DNA: TGTGCCAGCACCGGACGGACCTCCGGGCAGTACTTC
D: TRBD2; V: TRBV5-1; J: TRBJ2-1; size: -; CDR3: CASSLRLAGDEQFF; DNA: TGCGCCAGCAGCTTGCGGCTAGCGGGAGATGAGCAGTTCTTC
D: TRBD2; V: TRBV9; J: TRBJ2-3; size: -; CDR3: CASSVGSGRGTDTQYF; DNA: TGTGCCAGCAGCGTCGGCAGCGGGAGAGGCACAGATACGCAGTATTTT
D: TRBD1; V: TRBV2; J: TRBJ2-3; size: -; CDR3: CASSKDRAGTDTQYF; DNA: TGTGCCAGCAGCAAGGACAGGGCCGGCACAGATACGCAGTATTTT
D: -; V: TRBV7-9; J: TRBJ2-5; size: -; CDR3: CASSSRLNQETQYF; DNA: TGTGCCAGCAGCTCGAGACTGAACCAAGAGACCCAGTACTTC
D: -; V: TRBV7-2; J: TRBJ1-1; size: -; CDR3: CASSLAWRTFNTEAFF; DNA: TGTGCCAGCAGCTTAGCGTGGAGGACGTTTAACACTGAAGCTTTCTTT
D: TRBD1; V: TRBV7-2; J: TRBJ1-2; size: -; CDR3: CASSLVGGGDGYTF; DNA: TGTGCCAGCAGCTTAGTCGGAGGGGGCGATGGCTACACCTTC
D: TRBD1; V: TRBV20-1; J: TRBJ1-1; size: once; CDR3: CSAGQGTNTEAFF; DNA: TGCAGTGCTGGACAGGGTACGAACACTGAAGCTTTCTTT
D: -; V: TRBV20-1; J: TRBJ1-1; size: once; CDR3: CSARDFVGPMNTEAFF; DNA: TGCAGTGCCCGGGACTTCGTCGGGCCCATGAACACTGAAGCTTTCTTT
D: TRBD2; V: TRBV7-2; J: TRBJ2-7; size: -; CDR3: CASSFRLAGGNEQYF; DNA: TGTGCCAGCAGCTTTCGACTAGCGGGAGGAAACGAGCAGTACTTC
D: TRBD1; V: TRBV9; J: TRBJ1-2; size: -; CDR3: CASSVESRGNYGYTF; DNA: TGTGCCAGCAGCGTAGAGAGCAGGGGGAACTATGGCTACACCTTC
D: -; V: TRBV4-1; J: TRBJ1-5; size: -; CDR3: CASSRGRQEINQPQHF; DNA: TGCGCCAGCAGCCGGGGAAGACAGGAGATCAATCAGCCCCAGCATTTT
D: -; V: TRBV2; J: TRBJ1-1; size: -; CDR3: CASTAPGTDTEAFF; DNA: TGTGCCAGCACCGCTCCCGGGACTGATACTGAAGCTTTCTTT
D: TRBD2; V: TRBV9; J: TRBJ2-1; size: -; CDR3: CASSVYSSGRFNNEQFF; DNA: TGTGCCAGCAGCGTTTACTCTAGCGGGAGGTTTAACAATGAGCAGTTCTTC
D: TRBD1; V: TRBV3-1; J: TRBJ1-1; size: -; CDR3: CASSQDYRGDTEAFF; DNA: TGTGCCAGCAGCCAAGATTACAGGGGGGACACTGAAGCTTTCTTT
D: TRBD2; V: TRBV4-3; J: TRBJ2-6; size: -; CDR3: CASSRERGSSGANVLTF; DNA: TGCGCCAGCAGCCGGGAGCGGGGGAGCTCTGGGGCCAACGTCCTGACTTTC
D: -; V: TRBV3-1; J: TRBJ2-1; size: -; CDR3: CASSRAGEDEQFF; DNA: TGTGCCAGCAGCCGGGCCGGGGAGGATGAGCAGTTCTTC
D: TRBD1; V: TRBV7-2; J: TRBJ1-5; size: -; CDR3: CASRGTGNQPQHF; DNA: TGTGCCAGCAGGGGGACAGGTAATCAGCCCCAGCATTTT
D: -; V: TRBV4-3; J: TRBJ2-4; size: -; CDR3: CASSQDHQSIQYF; DNA: TGCGCCAGCAGCCAAGACCACCAAAGCATTCAGTACTTC
D: -; V: TRBV20-1; J: TRBJ2-4; size: -; CDR3: CSASETFGTKNIQYF; DNA: TGCAGTGCTAGTGAGACCTTCGGGACCAAAAACATTCAGTACTTC
D: -; V: TRBV25-1; J: TRBJ1-1; size: -; CDR3: CASRPGGSFEAFF; DNA: TGTGCCAGCAGACCTGGGGGCTCTTTTGAAGCTTTCTTT
D: -; V: TRBV12-3/TRBV12-4; J: TRBJ2-7; size: -; CDR3: CASSLFGEQYF; DNA: TGTGCCAGCAGTTTATTCGGGGAGCAGTACTTC
D: -; V: TRBV20-1; J: TRBJ2-7; size: -; CDR3: CSAKGPATYEQYF; DNA: TGCAGTGCTAAGGGCCCCGCTACCTACGAGCAGTACTTC
D: TRBD2; V: TRBV7-2; J: TRBJ2-3; size: -; CDR3: CASSRTSGRAFADTQYF; DNA: TGTGCCAGCAGCCGTACTAGCGGGAGGGCGTTCGCAGATACGCAGTATTTT
D: -; V: TRBV7-2; J: TRBJ1-3; size: -; CDR3: CASSLAVPSSGNTIYF; DNA: TGTGCCAGCAGCTTAGCAGTCCCCAGCTCTGGAAACACCATATATTTT
D: -; V: TRBV7-2; J: TRBJ2-1; size: -; CDR3: CASSLDAAYSSYNEQFF; DNA: TGTGCCAGCAGCTTAGATGCGGCCTATAGCTCCTACAATGAGCAGTTCTTC
D: TRBD2; V: TRBV2; J: TRBJ2-5; size: -; CDR3: CASSEAKPLAGGGYF; DNA: TGTGCCAGCAGTGAAGCTAAGCCTCTAGCGGGGGGTGGGTACTTC
D: -; V: TRBV5-6; J: TRBJ1-1; size: -; CDR3: CASSPSRRGRGTEAFF; DNA: TGTGCCAGCAGCCCCTCCCGCCGGGGGCGAGGCACTGAAGCTTTCTTT
D: TRBD1; V: TRBV20-1; J: TRBJ1-1; size: -; CDR3: CSGTTGTNTEAFF; DNA: TGCAGTGGCACGACAGGGACGAACACTGAAGCTTTCTTT
D: -; V: TRBV20-1; J: TRBJ2-2; size: -; CDR3: CSARDPGDTGELFF; DNA: TGCAGTGCTAGAGATCCCGGTGACACCGGGGAGCTGTTTTTT
D: TRBD2; V: TRBV7-9; J: TRBJ2-1; size: -; CDR3: CASSQRPGTSGFMRFF; DNA: TGTGCCAGCAGTCAAAGACCCGGGACTAGCGGGTTTATGCGGTTCTTC
D: -; V: TRBV7-2; J: TRBJ2-1; size: once; CDR3: CASSRPGSNEQFF; DNA: TGTGCCAGCAGCCGTCCCGGGTCCAATGAGCAGTTCTTC
D: TRBD2; V: TRBV20-1; J: TRBJ2-7; size: -; CDR3: CSARRLADGGWYEQYF; DNA: TGCAGTGCTAGAAGGCTAGCGGACGGGGGTTGGTACGAGCAGTACTTC
D: -; V: TRBV6-5; J: TRBJ2-7; size: -; CDR3: CASSYPGTYEQYF; DNA: TGTGCCAGCAGTTACCCCGGGACCTACGAGCAGTACTTC
D: -; V: TRBV19; J: TRBJ1-2; size: -; CDR3: CASRTRDNYGYTF; DNA: TGTGCCAGTAGGACCCGGGACAACTATGGCTACACCTTC
D: TRBD2; V: TRBV5-1; J: TRBJ2-1; size: -; CDR3: CASSRTSGRVLVNEQFF; DNA: TGCGCCAGCAGCCGGACTAGCGGGAGGGTACTGGTCAATGAGCAGTTCTTC
D: -; V: TRBV6-5; J: TRBJ2-7; size: -; CDR3: CASSYSIQGTYEQYF; DNA: TGTGCCAGCAGTTACTCGATTCAAGGCACCTACGAGCAGTACTTC
D: -; V: TRBV19; J: TRBJ1-2; size: -; CDR3: CASSLWGGYTF; DNA: TGTGCCAGTAGTCTCTGGGGAGGCTACACCTTC
D: TRBD1; V: TRBV6-1; J: TRBJ1-2; size: -; CDR3: CASLWDRGTYGYTF; DNA: TGTGCCAGCCTTTGGGACAGGGGGACCTATGGCTACACCTTC
D: -; V: TRBV5-1; J: TRBJ2-5; size: -; CDR3: CASSLQSQETQYF; DNA: TGCGCCAGCAGCTTGCAGTCGCAAGAGACCCAGTACTTC